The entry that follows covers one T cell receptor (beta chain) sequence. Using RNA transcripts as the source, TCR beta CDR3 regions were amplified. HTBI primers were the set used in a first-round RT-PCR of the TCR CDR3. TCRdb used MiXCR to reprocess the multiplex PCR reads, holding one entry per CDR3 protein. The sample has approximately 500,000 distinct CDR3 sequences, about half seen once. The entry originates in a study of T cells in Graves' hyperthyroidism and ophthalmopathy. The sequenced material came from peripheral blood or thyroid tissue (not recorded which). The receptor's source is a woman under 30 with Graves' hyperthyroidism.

As DNA, the CDR3 is TGCAGTGCTAGAGTCAGCGGGAGCCTCACAGATACGCAGTATTTT. Its protein is CSARVSGSLTDTQYF. This chain uses TRBV20-1 with TRBJ2-3, with TRBD2 identical over 8 bases. Trimming removed 1 base from V and 2 bases from J; junction bases left unmatched: 5. Germline values: CDR1 DFQATT, CDR2 SNEGSKA (reference sequence). The CDR3 totals 15 residues.